This TCR beta chain was documented in a study of T cell repertoires in cytomegalovirus infection. Study information: Used in the study were CMV epitopes, some recently identified and HLA-C-restricted, others well-studied and HLA-B-restricted. Indications came from public TCR beta signatures; they pointed to CMV infection and to a matching HLA type. The study's findings and limits: Identification of carriers of CMV plus the relevant HLA was performed using cumulative public TCR beta family frequency. Ex vivo responses were dominated by HLA-C-restricted CMV-specific TCR beta clonotypes.

TCRdb reprocessed the reads with MiXCR, giving one entry per CDR3 protein. The table lists approximately 110,000 distinct CDR3 sequences, about 32% of them singletons. As regards this clonotype: No antigen is known for it.

The CDR3 is 12 amino acids. Germline CDR1 SGHVS, CDR2 FQNEAQ. Trimming left V 1 base short and J 6 bases short, with 7 bases between. The clonotype comes from a human donor in good health (CMV status not recorded). Some clones in this sample may be carry-over from other donors' samples. V gene TRBV7-8 combines with J gene TRBJ2-7; D perhaps matches TRBD1 (5 bases). Sequencing was performed on CD8+ T cells from cultured PBMCs, taken from culture after CMV antigen stimulation. CDR3 in DNA: TGTGCCAGCAGCTTAGGACAGCGCGAGCAGTACTTC. Its protein product is CASSLGQREQYF.